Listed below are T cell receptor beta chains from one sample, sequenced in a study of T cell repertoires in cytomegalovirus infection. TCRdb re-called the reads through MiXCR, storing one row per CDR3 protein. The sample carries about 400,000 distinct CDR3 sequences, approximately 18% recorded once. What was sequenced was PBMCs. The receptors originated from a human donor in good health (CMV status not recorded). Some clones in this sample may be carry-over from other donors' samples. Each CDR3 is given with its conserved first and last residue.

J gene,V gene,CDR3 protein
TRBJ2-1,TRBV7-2,CASTPSGGVSQFF
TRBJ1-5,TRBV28,CASRLGNQPQHF
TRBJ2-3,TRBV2,CASSFGLAGGRDTQYF
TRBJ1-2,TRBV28,CASSLTGSGYTF
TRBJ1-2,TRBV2,CATRPGQGFFGYTF
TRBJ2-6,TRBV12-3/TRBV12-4,CASRGLQGANVLTF
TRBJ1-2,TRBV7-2,CASSVTGTALNYGYTF
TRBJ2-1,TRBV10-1,CASSESGGTNYDEQFF
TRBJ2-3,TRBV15,CATSRDLPGGNTDTQYF
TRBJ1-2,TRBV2,CASRGGQLGGYTF
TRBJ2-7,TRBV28,CASRFLGEQYF
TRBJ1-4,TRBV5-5,CASSFGRIATNEKLFF
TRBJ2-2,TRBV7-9,CASSPSEGEYTGELFF